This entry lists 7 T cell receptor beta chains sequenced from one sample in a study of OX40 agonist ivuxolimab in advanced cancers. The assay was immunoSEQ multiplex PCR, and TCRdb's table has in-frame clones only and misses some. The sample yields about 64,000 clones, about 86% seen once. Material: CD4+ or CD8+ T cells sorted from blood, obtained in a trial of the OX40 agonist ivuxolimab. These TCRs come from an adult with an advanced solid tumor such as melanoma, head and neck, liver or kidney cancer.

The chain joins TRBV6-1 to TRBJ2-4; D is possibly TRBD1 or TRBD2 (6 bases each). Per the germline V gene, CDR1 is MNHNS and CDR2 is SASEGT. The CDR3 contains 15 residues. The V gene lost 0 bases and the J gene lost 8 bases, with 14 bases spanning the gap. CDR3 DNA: TGTGCCAGCAGTGAAGCTTTGGGGGGCAGGGACATTCAGTACTTC. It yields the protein CASSEALGGRDIQYF.

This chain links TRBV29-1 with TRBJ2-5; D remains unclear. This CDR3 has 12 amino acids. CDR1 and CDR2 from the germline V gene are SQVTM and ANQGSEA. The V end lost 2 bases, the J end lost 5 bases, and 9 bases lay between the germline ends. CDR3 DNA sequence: TGCAGCGTTGAACTGCAGAGGGAGACCCAGTACTTC. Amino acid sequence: CSVELQRETQYF. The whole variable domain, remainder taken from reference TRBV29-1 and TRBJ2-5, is SAVISQKPSRDICQRGTSLTIQCQVDSQVTMMFWYRQQPGQSLTLIATANQGSEATYESGFVIDKFPISRPNLTFSTLTVSNMSPEDSSIYLCSVELQRETQYFGPGTRLLVL.

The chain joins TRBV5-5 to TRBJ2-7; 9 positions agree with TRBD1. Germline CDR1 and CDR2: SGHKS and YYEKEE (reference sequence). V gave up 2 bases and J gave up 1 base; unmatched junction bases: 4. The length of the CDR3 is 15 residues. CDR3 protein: CASSLRGTGSYEQYF. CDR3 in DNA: TGTGCCAGCAGCTTACGTGGGACAGGGTCCTACGAGCAGTACTTC.

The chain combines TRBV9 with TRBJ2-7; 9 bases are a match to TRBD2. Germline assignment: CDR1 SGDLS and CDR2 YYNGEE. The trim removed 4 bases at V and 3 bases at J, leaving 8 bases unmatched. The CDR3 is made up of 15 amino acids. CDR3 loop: CASSIGGSGSYEQYF. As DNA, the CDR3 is TGTGCCAGCAGCATCGGGGGTAGCGGGAGCTACGAGCAGTACTTC.

The CDR3 coding sequence is TGTGCCAGCAGTCTCAGGGGTGGGACTGAAGCTTTCTTT. It is translated as CASSLRGGTEAFF. The gene calls are TRBV6-1 and TRBJ1-1; a weak D match, TRBD1 (6 bases). Deletions cut 5 bases from V and 5 bases from J, with 12 bases between. CDR1 MNHNS and CDR2 SASEGT come from the germline V gene. The CDR3 is made up of 13 amino acids.

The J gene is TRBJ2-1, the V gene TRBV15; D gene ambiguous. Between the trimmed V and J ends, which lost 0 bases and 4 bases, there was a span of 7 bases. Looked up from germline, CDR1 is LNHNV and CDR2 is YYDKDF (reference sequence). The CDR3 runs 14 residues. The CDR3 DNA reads TGTGCCACCAGCAGAGATGTCCCTTACAATGAGCAGTTCTTC. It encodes CATSRDVPYNEQFF.

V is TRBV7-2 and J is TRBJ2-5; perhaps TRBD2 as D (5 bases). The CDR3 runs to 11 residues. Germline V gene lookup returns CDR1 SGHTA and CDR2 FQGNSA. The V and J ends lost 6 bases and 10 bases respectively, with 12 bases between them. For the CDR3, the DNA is TGTGCCAGCAGGAGGGTTGATGGCCAGTACTTC. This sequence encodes CASRRVDGQYF. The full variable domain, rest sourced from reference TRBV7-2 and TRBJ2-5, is GAGVSQSPSNKVTEKGKDVELRCDPISGHTALYWYRQSLGQGLEFLIYFQGNSAPDKSGLPSDRFSAERTGGSVSTLTIQRTQQEDSAVYLCASRRVDGQYFGPGTRLLVL.